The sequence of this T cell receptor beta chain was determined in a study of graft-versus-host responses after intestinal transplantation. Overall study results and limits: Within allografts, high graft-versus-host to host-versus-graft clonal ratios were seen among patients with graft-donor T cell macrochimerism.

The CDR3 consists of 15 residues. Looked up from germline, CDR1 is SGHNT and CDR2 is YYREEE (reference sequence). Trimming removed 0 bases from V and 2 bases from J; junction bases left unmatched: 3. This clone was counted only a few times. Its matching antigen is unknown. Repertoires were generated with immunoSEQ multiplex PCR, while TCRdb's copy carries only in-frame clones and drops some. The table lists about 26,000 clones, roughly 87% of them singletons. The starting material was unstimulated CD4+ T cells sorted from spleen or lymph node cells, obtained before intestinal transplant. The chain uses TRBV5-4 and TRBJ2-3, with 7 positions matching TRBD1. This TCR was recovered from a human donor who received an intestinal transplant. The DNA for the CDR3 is TGTGCCAGCAGCTTGGCCCAGGGGGTCACAGATACGCAGTATTTT. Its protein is CASSLAQGVTDTQYF.